These T cell receptor beta chains were read from a single sample in a study of shared clonotypes between healthy human individuals. TCRdb's copy holds only in-frame clones and misses some; the assay was immunoSEQ multiplex PCR. The profile shows about 2.3 million clones, 90% to 95% of them singletons. Sequenced material: naive CD4+ T cells from PBMCs. The origin of the receptors is a man younger than 35 in good health. Some clones in this sample may be carry-over from other donors' samples. Both conserved end residues are part of each CDR3. The D gene is left open where the match is weak. Rows give clone size only sometimes, using once, few, many, or a class for an expanded clone.

TRBJ1-1,TRBV2,-,TRBD1,CASALQGANTEAFF,TGTGCCAGCGCTCTCCAGGGGGCGAACACTGAAGCTTTCTTT
TRBJ1-2,TRBV2,-,-,CASRVVGYGYTF,TGTGCCAGCAGGGTCGTCGGCTATGGCTACACCTTC
TRBJ2-1,TRBV2,-,TRBD2,CASSEQAGTYNEQFF,TGTGCCAGCAGTGAACAAGCGGGAACCTACAATGAGCAGTTCTTC
TRBJ1-1,TRBV7-9,once,TRBD1,CASSWTGGTDEAFF,TGTGCCAGCAGCTGGACAGGGGGCACTGATGAAGCTTTCTTT
TRBJ1-2,TRBV6-1,few,-,CASSQGYYGYTF,TGTGCCAGCAGTCAGGGTTACTATGGCTACACCTTC
TRBJ2-7,TRBV20-1,-,-,CSAAGTNEQYF,TGCAGTGCGGCCGGGACCAACGAGCAGTACTTC
TRBJ2-5,TRBV10-3,-,TRBD2,CAISAVAGGDETQYF,TGTGCCATCAGTGCCGTAGCGGGAGGGGATGAGACCCAGTACTTC
TRBJ2-7,TRBV9,-,-,CASSLQDKTYEQYF,TGTGCCAGCAGCCTGCAGGACAAGACCTACGAGCAGTACTTC
TRBJ1-3,TRBV2,-,TRBD1,CASRQGAGNTIYF,TGTGCCAGCAGACAGGGGGCCGGAAACACCATATATTTT
TRBJ2-7,TRBV7-3,-,TRBD2,CASSLSGLGDYEQYF,TGTGCCAGCAGCTTATCGGGACTAGGGGACTACGAGCAGTACTTC
TRBJ2-7,TRBV25-1,-,TRBD1,CASSDPGTGPYEQYF,TGTGCCAGCAGTGATCCCGGGACAGGGCCCTACGAGCAGTACTTC
TRBJ2-3,TRBV4-2,once,-,CASSQGRPLQLLDTQYF,TGTGCCAGCAGCCAAGGTCGCCCCCTTCAGCTATTGGATACGCAGTATTTT
TRBJ2-5,TRBV28,-,-,CASSSTGETQYF,TGTGCCAGCAGCTCAACCGGAGAGACCCAGTACTTC
TRBJ2-4,TRBV29-1,-,-,CSGRDVGKNIQYF,TGCAGCGGACGGGACGTAGGCAAAAACATTCAGTACTTC
TRBJ2-2,TRBV7-3,-,TRBD2,CASSPQKGLAGVDLFF,TGTGCCAGCAGCCCCCAAAAGGGGCTAGCGGGGGTCGACCTGTTTTTT
TRBJ2-4,TRBV6-5,-,TRBD1,CASSRQGSDKNIQYF,TGTGCCAGCAGTCGACAGGGCTCGGACAAAAACATTCAGTACTTC
TRBJ2-2,TRBV27,-,-,CASSLVSPPGELFF,TGTGCCAGCAGTTTAGTTAGCCCCCCCGGGGAGCTGTTTTTT
TRBJ2-1,TRBV10-3,-,-,CAILGSSYNEQFF,TGTGCCATACTGGGGAGCTCCTACAATGAGCAGTTCTTC
TRBJ2-5,TRBV11-2,-,-,CASSLNVGLAPQETQYF,TGTGCCAGCAGCTTAAACGTCGGGCTGGCCCCTCAAGAGACCCAGTACTTC
TRBJ1-5,TRBV9,-,-,CASSVDGWGNQPQHF,TGTGCCAGCAGCGTAGATGGATGGGGCAATCAGCCCCAGCATTTT
TRBJ1-2,TRBV7-3,-,TRBD1,CASSTDRAAGYTF,TGTGCCAGCAGCACCGACAGGGCAGCTGGCTACACCTTC
TRBJ2-1,TRBV2,-,TRBD2,CASQVAGDYNEQFF,TGTGCCAGCCAAGTAGCGGGAGACTACAATGAGCAGTTCTTC
TRBJ2-2,TRBV30,-,-,CAWSLYTGELFF,TGTGCCTGGAGTCTTTACACCGGGGAGCTGTTTTTT
TRBJ1-3,TRBV25-1,-,-,CASSNPGSTGNTIYF,TGTGCCAGCAGTAATCCGGGTTCGACGGGAAACACCATATATTTT
TRBJ2-7,TRBV28,-,-,CASSLENEQYF,TGTGCCAGCAGTTTAGAAAACGAGCAGTACTTC
TRBJ2-1,TRBV11-1,-,-,CASSLDAGIYNEQFF,TGTGCCAGCAGCTTAGACGCGGGAATCTACAATGAGCAGTTCTTC
TRBJ2-7,TRBV7-2,-,TRBD2,CASSLDSTSGLPYEQYF,TGTGCCAGCAGCTTAGACTCGACTAGCGGGCTTCCCTACGAGCAGTACTTC
TRBJ1-4,TRBV30,-,TRBD1,CAWLRLWDRARGNEKLFF,TGTGCCTGGCTCCGGTTGTGGGACAGGGCTCGAGGGAATGAAAAACTGTTTTTT
TRBJ1-1,TRBV9,-,-,CASSVDGGWGNTEAFF,TGTGCCAGCAGCGTAGATGGGGGCTGGGGGAACACTGAAGCTTTCTTT
TRBJ2-1,TRBV7-3,-,-,CASSLAPTAPYNEQFF,TGTGCCAGCAGCTTAGCCCCGACGGCCCCCTACAATGAGCAGTTCTTC
TRBJ2-2,TRBV4-1,-,-,CASSQDWGSRAAGELFF,TGCGCCAGCAGCCAAGATTGGGGGAGCAGGGCGGCCGGGGAGCTGTTTTTT
TRBJ2-6,TRBV9,-,TRBD1,CASSVGVQGAGANVLTF,TGTGCCAGCAGCGTAGGAGTACAGGGGGCCGGGGCCAACGTCCTGACTTTC
TRBJ1-1,TRBV18,-,TRBD1,CASSPQARGSNTEAFF,TGTGCCAGCTCACCACAAGCCAGGGGGTCGAACACTGAAGCTTTCTTT
TRBJ2-5,TRBV11-3,-,-,CASSQTGLSQETQYF,TGTGCCAGCAGCCAAACCGGACTTAGCCAAGAGACCCAGTACTTC
TRBJ2-2,TRBV7-2,-,-,CASSFGTANTGELFF,TGTGCCAGCAGCTTTGGGACCGCGAACACCGGGGAGCTGTTTTTT
TRBJ1-1,TRBV7-2,few,-,CASKVGGVVNTEAFF,TGTGCCAGTAAAGTTGGGGGGGTTGTGAACACTGAAGCTTTCTTT
TRBJ2-7,TRBV6-1,-,-,CASSEPQTSEQYF,TGTGCCAGCAGTGAACCCCAGACCAGCGAGCAGTACTTC
TRBJ1-1,TRBV27,-,-,CASSGQPLNTEAFF,TGTGCCAGCAGCGGACAGCCTTTGAACACTGAAGCTTTCTTT
TRBJ2-7,TRBV29-1,-,-,CSVARDLPYEQYF,TGCAGCGTCGCGCGGGACTTACCCTACGAGCAGTACTTC
TRBJ1-5,TRBV6-1,-,-,CASSDPGLNQPQHF,TGTGCCAGCAGTGATCCGGGTCTCAATCAGCCCCAGCATTTT
TRBJ2-3,TRBV5-1,-,TRBD2,CASSFIAGSTDTQYF,TGCGCCAGCAGCTTCATAGCGGGTAGCACAGATACGCAGTATTTT
TRBJ2-3,TRBV28,once,-,CASSPLPVTSTDTQYF,TGTGCCAGCAGTCCCCTCCCCGTCACTAGCACAGATACGCAGTATTTT
TRBJ2-3,TRBV6-5,-,-,CASSPYRYTDTQYF,TGTGCCAGCAGCCCCTACAGGTACACAGATACGCAGTATTTT
TRBJ2-1,TRBV27,-,TRBD2,CASSLGLAGGPLGEQFF,TGTGCCAGCAGTTTGGGGCTGGCGGGAGGCCCCCTGGGTGAGCAGTTCTTC